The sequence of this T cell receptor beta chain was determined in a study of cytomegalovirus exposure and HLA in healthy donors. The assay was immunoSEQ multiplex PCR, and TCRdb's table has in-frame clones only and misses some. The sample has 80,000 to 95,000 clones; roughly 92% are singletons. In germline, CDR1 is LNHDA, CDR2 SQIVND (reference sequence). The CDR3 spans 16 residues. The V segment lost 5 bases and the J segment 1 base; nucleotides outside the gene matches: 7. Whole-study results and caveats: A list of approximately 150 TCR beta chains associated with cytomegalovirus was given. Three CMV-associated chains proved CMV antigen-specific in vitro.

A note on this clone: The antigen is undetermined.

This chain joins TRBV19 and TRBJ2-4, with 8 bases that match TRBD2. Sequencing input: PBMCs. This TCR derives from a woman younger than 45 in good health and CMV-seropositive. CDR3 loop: CASSGTGGRAKNIQYF. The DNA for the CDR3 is TGTGCCAGTAGTGGCACGGGAGGGAGGGCCAAAAACATTCAGTACTTC.